This T cell receptor beta chain was profiled in a study of blood T cell repertoires in COVID-19. About the research overall: Spain, Italy and the United States supplied samples that represented acute and convalescent COVID-19. PBMCs, B-cell-depleted T cells, or T cells were the source of the cDNA or gDNA that made up the material.

Seattle-derived patients entered the study during active infection and were followed longitudinally. The germline V and J ends were trimmed by 2 bases and 9 bases, with 13 bases remaining between them. The CDR3 sequence is 13 residues long. From germline, CDR1 is LGHDT and CDR2 YNNKEL (reference sequence). In the original analysis: Amplification of reference gene primers provided the estimated nucleated cell counts. Sequencing was performed with immunoSEQ multiplex PCR; in TCRdb, only in-frame clones are kept and a portion is missing. That table furnishes V, J and clone size, whereas the DNA furnished D and trimming. The data show roughly 58,000 clones, 75% to 85% seen once.

The genes are TRBV3-1 (or the pseudogene TRBV3-2) and TRBJ2-5; tentative D call: TRBD2 (6 bases). Sequencing was performed on peripheral blood. This sequence was found in a man between 60 and 75 years old with COVID-19, enrolled during active disease. This CDR3 reads CASSQISPGAQYF. For the CDR3, the DNA is TGTGCCAGCAGCCAAATCAGTCCGGGGGCCCAGTACTTC.